This passage covers 21 T cell receptor beta chains from one sample sequenced in a study of human T cells and chemical hapten exposure. Via MiXCR, TCRdb re-called the RACE reads, giving one row per CDR3 protein. The repertoire has over 130,000 distinct CDR3 sequences, approximately 10% of them found once; the top ten carry around 1.4%. Time point defined: patch test 2, 6 weeks after DPC sensitization. Treatment: therapeutic diphenylcyclopropenone sensitization with weekly scalp DPC. The material sequenced was whole blood, taken in connection with sensitization to the hapten diphenylcyclopropenone (DPC). All receptors derive from a woman in her fifties or sixties with alopecia areata. Some clones in this sample may be carry-over from other donors' samples.

V gene TRBV19 combines with J gene TRBJ1-5, with a possible D match to TRBD1 (5 bases). Trimming removed 9 bases at V and 4 bases at J, with 19 bases between. This CDR3 has 15 amino acids. Germline-derived CDR1 and CDR2 are LNHDA and SQIVND (reference sequence). CDR3: CASREPGPGNQPQHF. In DNA form, the CDR3 reads TGTGCCAGCCGAGAACCGGGACCGGGTAATCAGCCCCAGCATTTT.

There are a few counts of this clonotype. This chain links TRBV4-1 with TRBJ2-1; TRBD2 agrees at 7 bases. The ends lost 4 bases at V and 9 bases at J; junction bases unmatched: 6. The CDR3 sequence is 13 residues long. Germline V gene data show CDR1 as MGHRA and CDR2 as YSYEKL. CDR3 region: CASSLAGGSEQFF. Here the CDR3 DNA reads TGCGCCAGCAGCCTTGCCGGGGGGAGTGAGCAGTTCTTC.

The CDR3 region has the DNA TGTGCCAGCAGCTTAACTGGGACAGTTTACAATGAGCAGTTCTTC. This codes for CASSLTGTVYNEQFF. The chain has TRBV7-3 and TRBJ2-1, with 7 bases identical to TRBD1. There are 15 residues in the CDR3. Germline loops: CDR1 SGHTA, CDR2 FQGTGA. The ends lost 0 bases at V and 4 bases at J; junction bases unmatched: 3. The full variable domain, completed using reference TRBV7-3 and TRBJ2-1, is GAGVSQTPSNKVTEKGKYVELRCDPISGHTALYWYRQSLGQGPEFLIYFQGTGAADDSGLPNDRFFAVRPEGSVSTLKIQRTERGDSAVYLCASSLTGTVYNEQFFGPGTRLTVL.

This clonotype came up many times. The chain couples TRBV20-1 to TRBJ2-2, with 12 bases lining up with TRBD2. CDR1 is DFQATT, CDR2 SNEGSKA, per germline (reference sequence). V was pared by 2 bases and J by 5 bases, with 6 bases of the junction left unmatched. This CDR3 has 16 amino acids. CDR3 region: CSARRTGTSGTGELFF. The CDR3 DNA follows: TGCAGTGCTAGACGTACCGGGACTAGCGGGACCGGGGAGCTGTTTTTT.

This clonotype was seen more than once but under ten times. The chain employs TRBV5-5 and TRBJ2-1; 11 nucleotides line up with TRBD2. From germline, CDR1 is SGHKS and CDR2 YYEKEE (reference sequence). The CDR3 consists of 17 residues. With V trimmed by 4 bases and J by 3 bases, 9 bases remained unmatched. In nucleotides, the CDR3 is TGTGCCAGCAGCCGAACTAGCGGGAGTGTTAGCTACAATGAGCAGTTCTTC. Protein sequence: CASSRTSGSVSYNEQFF.

This clonotype showed up many times. This chain connects TRBV12-3 or TRBV12-4 to TRBJ2-7, with 8 nucleotides matching TRBD1. V was clipped by 2 bases and J by 7 bases; unmatched bases: 4. The CDR3 extends over 13 amino acids. CDR3 nucleotides: TGTGCCAGCAGTTTATCAGGGGGCAGTGAGCAGTACTTC. Its protein product is CASSLSGGSEQYF.

This clonotype was counted at least ten times. For the CDR3, the DNA is TGTGCCAGCAGCTCTGGGACGGAGGATACGCAGTATTTT. Translation: CASSSGTEDTQYF. The rearrangement links TRBV7-9 to TRBJ2-3; tentatively, D is TRBD1 or TRBD2 (5 bases each). CDR1 and CDR2 (germline): SEHNR, FQNEAQ (reference sequence). This CDR3 spans 13 amino acids. The V end lost 4 bases, the J end lost 6 bases, and 11 bases lay between the germline ends.

As for this clonotype: Germline is not matched at one junction end, which may reflect a read error. The rearrangement uses TRBV3-1 and TRBJ2-2, with D perhaps matching TRBD1 (6 bases). CDR1 is LGHDT, CDR2 YNNKEL, per germline (reference sequence). The CDR3 is made up of 15 amino acids. The CDR3 region is CASSQRNRVPGELVF. The CDR3 nucleotides are TGTGCCAGCAGCCAACGAAACAGGGTCCCCGGGGAGCTGGTTTTT.

This clonotype has at least ten counts. The chain joins TRBV20-1 to TRBJ1-2; D ambiguous. CDR1 is DFQATT, CDR2 SNEGSKA, per germline (reference sequence). Between the trimmed V and J ends, which lost 6 bases and 8 bases, there was a span of 13 bases. The CDR3 totals 11 residues. CDR3 sequence reads: CSANPPSGYTF. Here the CDR3 DNA reads TGCAGTGCAAACCCGCCCTCAGGCTACACCTTC.

This clonotype turned up a few times. J is TRBJ2-3 and V is TRBV24-1; D is perhaps TRBD1 or TRBD2 (5 bases each). V dropped 3 bases and J dropped 4 bases, with 13 bases sitting between them. CDR3 size: 15 residues. CDR1 and CDR2 (germline): KGHDR, SFDVKD. The CDR3 nucleotides read TGTGCCACCAGTGATCCGGGACCCTCCCCAGATACGCAGTATTTT. This gives the protein CATSDPGPSPDTQYF.

A few counts support this clonotype. This rearrangement joins TRBV30 to TRBJ2-3, with unresolved D. V dropped 4 bases and J dropped 11 bases, with 16 bases sitting between them. Germline V gene sequence: CDR1 GTSNPN, CDR2 SVGIG (reference sequence). The CDR3 is 12 amino acids. CDR3 sequence: CAWNLIQARQYF. The CDR3 DNA reads TGTGCCTGGAACCTGATCCAGGCCCGGCAGTATTTT.

This clonotype was seen only a few times. The chain carries TRBV6-1 and TRBJ2-4, with D possibly matching TRBD2 (5 bases). Germline values: CDR1 MNHNS, CDR2 SASEGT. Trimming cost V 8 bases and J 7 bases, with 12 bases left between them. This CDR3 comprises 12 residues. The CDR3 protein is CASRWTGNIQYF. The CDR3 nucleotides are TGTGCCAGCCGCTGGACTGGGAACATTCAGTACTTC.

V usage is TRBV30 and J usage is TRBJ2-7, with D perhaps TRBD2 (5 bases). Trimming pared 4 bases from V and 0 bases from J, leaving 13 bases between. CDR3 size: 14 residues. Germline V CDR1 and CDR2: GTSNPN, SVGIG (reference sequence). The DNA for the CDR3 is TGTGCCTGGAATCGGGGAGCCTCCTCCTACGAGCAGTACTTC. This gives the protein CAWNRGASSYEQYF. The entire variable domain, with the rest obtained from reference TRBV30 and TRBJ2-7, is as follows: SQTIHQWPATLVQPVGSPLSLECTVEGTSNPNLYWYRQAAGRGLQLLFYSVGIGQISSEVPQNLSASRPQDRQFILSSKKLLLSDSGFYLCAWNRGASSYEQYFGPGTRLTVT.

In its sample, this clonotype was seen many times. The V gene is TRBV12-3 or TRBV12-4, the J gene TRBJ2-7; D is unclear. V was cut by 2 bases and J by 7 bases, with 9 bases left in between. The length of the CDR3 is 12 residues. The CDR3 loop reads CASSLSPGEQYF. CDR3 DNA: TGTGCCAGCAGTTTATCCCCCGGGGAGCAGTACTTC.

The sample holds a few counts of this clonotype. V gene TRBV20-1 combines with J gene TRBJ2-7, with D possibly matching TRBD2 (6 bases). Germline V gene lookup returns CDR1 DFQATT and CDR2 SNEGSKA (reference sequence). The V end lost 0 bases, the J end lost 3 bases, and 12 bases lay between the germline ends. The CDR3 totals 14 residues. CDR3 region: CSARDLRGLYEQYF. DNA for the CDR3: TGCAGTGCTAGAGATCTGCGGGGCCTCTACGAGCAGTACTTC.

This clonotype has more than one count but fewer than ten. The chain joins TRBV5-1 to TRBJ2-3; TRBD2 might be the D (6 bases). Germline CDR1 and CDR2: SGHRS and YFSETQ. The V and J ends lost 2 bases and 4 bases respectively, with 8 bases between them. CDR3 length: 13 residues. The CDR3 DNA reads as TGCGCCAGCAGCTTCCGGGAGCCAGATACGCAGTATTTT. It encodes CASSFREPDTQYF.

This clonotype occurred many times. The rearrangement links TRBV6-6 to TRBJ1-3; D not certain. The CDR3 is 11 residues long. Germline values: CDR1 MNHNY, CDR2 SVGAGI (reference sequence). Trimming took 6 bases from V and 11 from J, leaving 11 bases between them. The CDR3 sequence is CASRSGSPIYF. The CDR3 bases are TGTGCCAGCAGATCGGGGAGTCCCATATATTTT.

The J gene is TRBJ2-5, the V gene TRBV7-9; 12 nucleotides agree with TRBD2. The V gene's germline CDR1 is SEHNR and CDR2 FQNEAQ (reference sequence). J was trimmed by 5 bases and V by 10 bases; bases with no gene match: 11. The CDR3 totals 15 residues. CDR3 protein: CATPPGLAGGETQYF. The CDR3 DNA is TGTGCCACTCCTCCGGGACTAGCGGGCGGGGAGACCCAGTACTTC. Supplemented by reference TRBV7-9 and TRBJ2-5, the full variable domain reads DTGVSQNPRHKITKRGQNVTFRCDPISEHNRLYWYRQTLGQGPEFLTYFQNEAQLEKSRLLSDRFSAERPKGSFSTLEIQRTEQGDSAMYLCATPPGLAGGETQYFGPGTRLLVL.

This clonotype showed up many times. The chain employs TRBV5-1 and TRBJ2-7; a possible D gene is TRBD2 (6 bases). Germline-derived CDR1 and CDR2 are SGHRS and YFSETQ. With 0 bases removed from V and 5 bases from J, the gap between germline ends came to 18 bases. The CDR3 has 16 amino acids. The chain's CDR3 is CASSLAVAGSVNEQYF. The DNA for the CDR3 is TGCGCCAGCAGCTTGGCGGTCGCGGGGAGTGTCAACGAGCAGTACTTC.

Ten or more counts support this clonotype. The chain carries TRBV20-1 and TRBJ2-7; no definite D call. Germline values: CDR1 DFQATT, CDR2 SNEGSKA (reference sequence). This CDR3 contains 14 residues. The V and J ends lost 3 bases and 2 bases respectively, with 14 bases between them. The CDR3 protein is CSASPGSSPYEQYF. In nucleotides, the CDR3 is TGCAGTGCTAGCCCAGGCTCGTCTCCCTACGAGCAGTACTTC.

This clonotype was detected only a few times. The chain combines TRBV7-8 with TRBJ2-5, with 9 bases aligning to TRBD2. The CDR3 consists of 17 residues. Per germline, CDR1 SGHVS and CDR2 FQNEAQ. V was clipped by 0 bases and J by 4 bases; unmatched bases: 9. In DNA form, the CDR3 reads TGTGCCAGCAGCTTAGCGTTTACTAGCGGGTTTAGAGAGACCCAGTACTTC. It specifies CASSLAFTSGFRETQYF.